Below, 18 T cell receptor beta chains from the same sample are listed, as sequenced in a study of T cell repertoires in cytomegalovirus infection. These receptors' antigens are unknown. Via MiXCR, TCRdb re-called the reads, giving one row per CDR3 protein. The data contain some 590,000 distinct CDR3 sequences, around two fifths of them singletons. Sequences were derived from cultured PBMCs, sampled from culture after CMV antigen stimulation. Receptor source: a human donor in good health (CMV status not recorded). Some clones in this sample may be carry-over from other donors' samples.

This chain joins TRBV19 and TRBJ1-1; no firm D call. The CDR3 extends over 14 amino acids. Trimming shortened V by 7 bases and J by 3 bases, and 15 bases separated the two germline ends. The V gene's germline CDR1 is LNHDA and CDR2 SQIVND (reference sequence). CDR3 protein: CASIPNGYYTEAFF. The CDR3 DNA follows: TGTGCCAGTATACCCAACGGGTACTACACTGAAGCTTTCTTT. The variable domain in full, with the rest retrieved from reference TRBV19 and TRBJ1-1, is DGGITQSPKYLFRKEGQNVTLSCEQNLNHDAMYWYRQDPGQGLRLIYYSQIVNDFQKGDIAEGYSVSREKKESFPLTVTSAQKNPTAFYLCASIPNGYYTEAFFGQGTRLTVV.

Only a few counts were recorded for this clonotype. The chain employs TRBV6-1 and TRBJ1-5; D is uncertain. Germline-derived CDR1 and CDR2 are MNHNS and SASEGT. The V end was cut by 5 bases, the J end by 5 bases, with 10 bases between. This CDR3 comprises 13 residues. This CDR3 is CASSLARYQPQHF. CDR3 nucleotide sequence: TGTGCCAGCAGTCTAGCGCGGTATCAGCCCCAGCATTTT.

This clonotype was seen only a few times. This chain links TRBV7-2 with TRBJ1-1, with D uncertain. V was clipped by 1 base and J by 7 bases, with 16 bases between them. The germline V gene encodes CDR1 SGHTA and CDR2 FQGNSA. The CDR3 totals 15 residues. Here the CDR3 DNA reads TGTGCCAGCAGCTTAGTTGGGAGGCAGAAGTTTGAAGCTTTCTTT. It yields the protein CASSLVGRQKFEAFF.

The gene calls are TRBV7-6 and TRBJ2-5; 7 bases map to TRBD2. This CDR3 contains 15 residues. Unmatched junction bases numbered 7, after V lost 1 base and J lost 5 bases. Germline V lookup: CDR1 SGHVS, CDR2 FNYEAQ. The CDR3 loop is CASSLGGGPRETQYF. CDR3 coding DNA: TGTGCCAGCAGCTTAGGGGGAGGGCCGAGGGAGACCCAGTACTTC. The full variable domain, completed using reference TRBV7-6 and TRBJ2-5, is GAGVSQSPRYKVTKRGQDVALRCDPISGHVSLYWYRQALGQGPEFLTYFNYEAQQDKSGLPNDRFSAERPEGSISTLTIQRTEQRDSAMYRCASSLGGGPRETQYFGPGTRLLVL.

The chain has TRBV7-8 and TRBJ2-5, with 8 bases identical to TRBD1. Germline assignment: CDR1 SGHVS and CDR2 FQNEAQ. This CDR3 is built from 18 residues. Unmatched junction bases numbered 10, after V lost 0 bases and J lost 1 base. The chain's CDR3 is CASSLAPPGQAIQETQYF. The CDR3 nucleotides read TGTGCCAGCAGCTTAGCGCCGCCGGGACAGGCAATCCAAGAGACCCAGTACTTC.

This clonotype occurred many times. The gene calls are TRBV7-2 and TRBJ1-3; TRBD1 might be the D (6 bases). Germline V gene data show CDR1 as SGHTA and CDR2 as FQGNSA. The CDR3 runs 14 residues. The V end lost 3 bases, the J end lost 0 bases, and 6 bases lay between the germline ends. The CDR3 protein is CASSLDSSGNTIYF. CDR3 in DNA: TGTGCCAGCAGCTTGGACAGCTCTGGAAACACCATATATTTT.

The chain recombines TRBV20-1 with TRBJ2-1, with 9 bases lining up with TRBD2. This CDR3 is built from 14 residues. Germline assignment: CDR1 DFQATT and CDR2 SNEGSKA (reference sequence). Trimming removed 0 bases from V and 9 bases from J; junction bases left unmatched: 6. In DNA form, the CDR3 reads TGCAGTGCTAGAGATCAGGGAGCGGGAGGTGAGCAGTTCTTC. Amino acids: CSARDQGAGGEQFF.

The chain joins TRBV9 to TRBJ2-1; TRBD2 aligns across 7 bases. CDR1 is SGDLS and CDR2 is YYNGEE in the germline V gene. The V segment lost 8 bases and the J segment 7 bases; nucleotides outside the gene matches: 6. The CDR3 sequence is 12 residues long. This chain's CDR3 is CASSRGVNEQFF. The CDR3 DNA sequence: TGTGCCAGTTCTCGGGGGGTAAATGAGCAGTTCTTC.

This chain links TRBV27 with TRBJ2-4; 8 positions agree with TRBD2. From germline, CDR1 is MNHEY and CDR2 SMNVEV (reference sequence). J lost 6 bases, V lost 5 bases, and 9 bases had no gene match. The CDR3 has 15 residues. CDR3 loop: CASSPRGGEVNIQYF. The CDR3 nucleotides read TGTGCCAGCAGTCCTCGGGGGGGAGAGGTAAACATTCAGTACTTC.

DNA for the CDR3: TGCGCCAGCAGCCACGGGACAGGGCTCTACGAGCAGTACTTC. Translating it yields CASSHGTGLYEQYF. V usage is TRBV4-1 and J usage is TRBJ2-7, with 9 bases lining up with TRBD1. There are 14 residues in the CDR3. CDR1 is MGHRA and CDR2 is YSYEKL in the germline V gene. After removal of 3 bases from V and 3 bases from J, the junction contained 3 bases not matched to a gene.

This clonotype was seen just once. This chain connects TRBV20-1 to TRBJ2-3; 8 bases map to TRBD2. J gave up 5 bases and V 2 bases, and 6 bases lay outside the gene matches. Germline V CDR1 and CDR2: DFQATT, SNEGSKA (reference sequence). CDR3 length: 14 residues. CDR3 region: CSARWRGAEDTQYF. As DNA, the CDR3 is TGCAGTGCTAGATGGCGGGGGGCTGAAGATACGCAGTATTTT.

V usage is TRBV9 and J usage is TRBJ2-2, with 10 bases lining up with TRBD1. The germline gives CDR1 SGDLS, CDR2 YYNGEE. The CDR3 contains 16 residues. The J segment lost 3 bases and the V segment lost 5 bases, leaving 7 bases of the junction unmatched. This CDR3 is CASRAPGTGDTGELFF. CDR3 coding DNA: TGTGCCAGCAGGGCGCCCGGGACAGGGGACACCGGGGAGCTGTTTTTT.

The chain links TRBV7-2 to TRBJ2-5; 7 nucleotides align to TRBD2. This CDR3 comprises 15 residues. CDR1 and CDR2 from the germline V gene are SGHTA and FQGNSA. The J segment lost 3 bases and the V segment lost 2 bases, leaving 6 bases of the junction unmatched. The CDR3 DNA is TGTGCCAGCAGCTTACAGCGGGGTAGAAAAGAGACCCAGTACTTC. Its translation: CASSLQRGRKETQYF. Using reference TRBV7-2 and TRBJ2-5 for the parts outside the CDR3, the full variable domain is GAGVSQSPSNKVTEKGKDVELRCDPISGHTALYWYRQSLGQGLEFLIYFQGNSAPDKSGLPSDRFSAERTGGSVSTLTIQRTQQEDSAVYLCASSLQRGRKETQYFGPGTRLLVL.

The DNA for the CDR3 is TGCAGTGCTAGACTCCTGACAGGGAGCAGGGACGGGCAGTTCTTC. Residues: CSARLLTGSRDGQFF. V is TRBV20-1 and J is TRBJ2-1; the match to TRBD1 covers 7 bases. The V segment lost 2 bases and the J segment 12 bases; nucleotides outside the gene matches: 16. The CDR3 is 15 residues long. Germline values: CDR1 DFQATT, CDR2 SNEGSKA (reference sequence).

V gene TRBV6-1 combines with J gene TRBJ2-5; 8 nucleotides agree with TRBD2. The CDR3 sequence is 17 residues long. V was pared by 0 bases and J by 4 bases, with 10 bases of the junction left unmatched. Germline V gene sequence: CDR1 MNHNS, CDR2 SASEGT. The CDR3 is CASSEAGLAGQRETQYF. For the CDR3, the DNA is TGTGCCAGCAGTGAAGCCGGGTTAGCGGGACAAAGAGAGACCCAGTACTTC.

The chain uses TRBV5-4 and TRBJ2-2; 7 bases line up with TRBD2. The CDR3 is 16 residues long. V was clipped by 4 bases and J by 6 bases; unmatched bases: 12. Germline V gives CDR1 SGHNT, CDR2 YYREEE (reference sequence). The CDR3 DNA follows: TGTGCCAGCAGCGGGGGAGGGGAGACGATGGCCGGGGAGCTGTTTTTT. Its protein product is CASSGGGETMAGELFF. The variable domain in full, completed from reference TRBV5-4 and TRBJ2-2, reads ETGVTQSPTHLIKTRGQQVTLRCSSQSGHNTVSWYQQALGQGPQFIFQYYREEENGRGNFPPRFSGLQFPNYSSELNVNALELDDSALYLCASSGGGETMAGELFFGEGSRLTVL.

This clonotype was seen only a few times. The chain links TRBV19 to TRBJ2-1; D ambiguous. This CDR3 spans 19 amino acids. Germline CDR1 and CDR2: LNHDA and SQIVND (reference sequence). V shed 2 bases and J shed 0 bases, with 20 bases lying between them. The CDR3 spells CASSIPPLGGASSYNEQFF. The CDR3 bases are TGTGCCAGTAGTATACCCCCCTTGGGCGGCGCCAGCTCCTACAATGAGCAGTTCTTC.

V usage is TRBV19 and J usage is TRBJ2-7; 9 bases match TRBD1. Germline CDR1 reads LNHDA; CDR2 reads SQIVND (reference sequence). There are 16 residues in the CDR3. Losses at the gene ends were 9 bases for V and 7 bases for J; bases not matched to a gene: 19. The CDR3 is CASRTPGTGKLLEQYF. DNA of the CDR3: TGTGCCAGCCGAACACCCGGGACAGGGAAATTATTGGAGCAGTACTTC.